This TCR beta chain was obtained from a study of T cells of healthy individuals. The CDR3 loop spans 16 amino acids. V lost 3 bases to trimming and J lost 2 bases; unmatched junction nucleotides: 7. This clonotype was picked up a small number of times. TCRdb reprocessed the 5' RACE reads via MiXCR and lists one record per CDR3 protein. Of some 41,000 distinct CDR3 sequences listed, more than 4.5% were seen once; the top ten hold about 9%. The receptor's source is a human donor in good health. V is TRBV7-1 and J is TRBJ2-5; TRBD2 agrees at 9 bases. TRBV7-1 is an open reading frame whose function is uncertain. The CDR3 DNA reads TGTGCCAGCAGCTCCGTAGCGGGAGCGAAACAAGAGACCCAGTACTTC. The encoded protein is CASSSVAGAKQETQYF.